This TCR beta chain was recorded in a study of radiotherapy plus CTLA-4 blockade in lung cancer. Whole-study results and caveats: Together with interferon-beta, which increased in serum after radiation, early dynamic changes in blood T cell clones were reportedly the best predictors of response. An expansion of tumor-derived TCR clones occurred in blood after radiotherapy plus ipilimumab.

Note on this clone: Its antigen is as yet unknown.

The CDR3 is 13 amino acids. Germline values: CDR1 MRHNA, CDR2 SNTAGT. Trimming took off 0 bases at V and 9 bases at J, with 9 bases between the two ends. The assay was immunoSEQ multiplex PCR, and TCRdb's table has in-frame clones only and misses some. Here the sample spans some 50,000 clones, 79% being singletons. The clonotype comes from a human donor with non-small cell lung cancer who had a partial response to radiotherapy plus ipilimumab. Source: peripheral blood, taken from a patient treated with radiotherapy plus ipilimumab. The V and J genes are TRBV6-4 and TRBJ2-1, with D uncertain. CDR3: CASSDSKRGEQFF. In nucleotides, the CDR3 is TGTGCCAGCAGTGACTCGAAGAGAGGTGAGCAGTTCTTC.